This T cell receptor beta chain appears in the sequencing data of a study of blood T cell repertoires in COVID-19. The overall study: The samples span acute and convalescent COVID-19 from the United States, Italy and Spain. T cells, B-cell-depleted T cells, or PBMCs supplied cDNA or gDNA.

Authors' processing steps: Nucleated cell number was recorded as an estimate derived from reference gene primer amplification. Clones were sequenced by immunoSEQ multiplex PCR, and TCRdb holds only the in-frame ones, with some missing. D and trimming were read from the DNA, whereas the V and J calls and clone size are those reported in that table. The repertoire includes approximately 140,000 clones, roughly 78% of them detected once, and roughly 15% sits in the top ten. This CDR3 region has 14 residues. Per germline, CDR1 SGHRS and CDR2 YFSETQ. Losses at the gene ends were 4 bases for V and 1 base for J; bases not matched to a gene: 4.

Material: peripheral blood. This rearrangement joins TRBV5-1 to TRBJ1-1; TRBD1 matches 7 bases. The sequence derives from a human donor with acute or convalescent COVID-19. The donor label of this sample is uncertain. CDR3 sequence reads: CASSIRTGNTEAFF. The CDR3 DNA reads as TGCGCCAGCAGCATCCGGACAGGGAACACTGAAGCTTTCTTT. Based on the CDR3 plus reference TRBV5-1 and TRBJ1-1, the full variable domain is KAGVTQTPRYLIKTRGQQVTLSCSPISGHRSVSWYQQTPGQGLQFLFEYFSETQRNKGNFPGRFSGRQFSNSRSEMNVSTLELGDSALYLCASSIRTGNTEAFFGQGTRLTVV.